This entry lists 26 T cell receptor beta chains sequenced from one sample in a study of RUNX1 and TCR beta rearrangement in T-cell leukemia. Both DJ and VDJ rearrangements of TCR beta were amplicon sequenced. TCRdb re-derived calls from the PCR reads in MiXCR, one entry per CDR3 protein. The sample includes around 500 distinct CDR3 sequences, under 45% of them seen just once. The sample taken for sequencing was blood. The receptors originated from a female donor with T-cell acute lymphoblastic leukemia.

At least ten counts were recorded for this clonotype. This chain connects TRBV19 to TRBJ1-1, with D possibly being TRBD1 (6 bases). Trimming removed 5 bases at V and 1 base at J, with 11 bases between. The CDR3 covers 14 residues. Germline CDR1 and CDR2: LNHDA and SQIVND (reference sequence). As DNA, the CDR3 is TGTGCCAGTAGTTGGGGGACACCGAACACTGAAGCTTTCTTT. Protein: CASSWGTPNTEAFF.

This clonotype showed up just a few times. The chain couples TRBV4-2 to TRBJ1-5; D unclear. V lost 0 bases to trimming and J lost 5 bases, with 5 bases between them. Germline CDR1 LGHNA, CDR2 YNFKEQ. The CDR3 contains 13 residues. The CDR3 here is CASSQDKDQPQHF. DNA of the CDR3: TGTGCCAGCAGCCAAGATAAGGATCAGCCCCAGCATTTT.

This clonotype was seen a few times. This chain connects TRBV19 to TRBJ1-2; TRBD1 is a possible D gene (5 bases). CDR3 length: 14 residues. The germline gives CDR1 LNHDA, CDR2 SQIVND (reference sequence). Trimming shortened V by 7 bases and J by 2 bases, and 14 bases separated the two germline ends. CDR3 nucleotide sequence: TGTGCCAGTACCTCGGGACGGAGCAACTATGGCTACACCTTC. This translates into CASTSGRSNYGYTF.

In its sample, this clonotype is medium-sized. The V gene is TRBV20-1, the J gene TRBJ1-4, with D unresolved. Germline V gene data show CDR1 as DFQATT and CDR2 as SNEGSKA (reference sequence). The CDR3 spans 12 residues. The ends were cut back, 3 bases at V and 7 bases at J, with 9 bases in the middle. The CDR3 DNA is TGCAGTGCTAGGAGCAGCGGTGAAAAACTGTTTTTT. This codes for CSARSSGEKLFF.

V is TRBV23-1 and J is TRBJ2-7; possibly TRBD1 or TRBD2 for D (5 bases each). TRBV23-1 is filed as an ORF, its function uncertain. This CDR3 has 13 amino acids. The V gene lost 7 bases and the J gene lost 5 bases, with 15 bases spanning the gap. The chain's CDR3 is CASTILVGDEQYF. CDR3 nucleotide sequence: TGCGCCAGCACCATTCTAGTGGGGGACGAGCAGTACTTC.

This rearrangement joins TRBV10-3 to TRBJ1-6; D might be TRBD1 (5 bases). The CDR3 extends over 14 amino acids. Germline V lookup: CDR1 ENHRY, CDR2 SYGVKD. V was shortened by 5 bases and J by 6 bases, with 11 bases between the two germline ends. CDR3 in DNA: TGTGCCATCAGTACAGACAGTCCTAATTCACCCCTCCACTTT. It yields the protein CAISTDSPNSPLHF.

CDR3 coding DNA: TGTGCCCAGGGGGGGTCCCCCTACTATGGCTACACCTTC. Translated, it gives CAQGGSPYYGYTF. The chain combines TRBV19 with TRBJ1-2, with TRBD1 matching 7 bases. The ends lost 11 bases at V and 3 bases at J; junction bases unmatched: 9. Germline V gene sequence: CDR1 LNHDA, CDR2 SQIVND (reference sequence). The CDR3 loop spans 13 amino acids.

By sample fraction, this clonotype is hyperexpanded. This chain links TRBV10-1 with TRBJ1-2, with no clear D. Trimming stripped 0 bases from V and 3 bases from J, with 11 bases between. The CDR3 covers 15 residues. Germline V CDR1 and CDR2: WNHNN, SYGVQD (reference sequence). CDR3 nucleotide sequence: TGCGCCAGCAGTGAGTCGAGGTCCCCCTACTATGGCTACACCTTC. Protein: CASSESRSPYYGYTF.

The chain joins TRBV8-2 to TRBJ1-2; the table's D call TRBD1 went unverified against the DNA. TRBV8-2 counts as a pseudogene. This CDR3 region has 11 residues. The CDR3 here is CGDRGYYGYTF. CDR3 nucleotide sequence: TGTGGGGACAGGGGATACTATGGCTACACCTTC.

By sample share, this clonotype is medium-sized. The rearrangement uses TRBV5-6 and TRBJ1-1, with D uncertain. CDR3 length equals 12 residues. Germline CDR1 is SGHDT and CDR2 is YYEEEE. With 4 bases removed from V and 5 bases from J, the gap between germline ends came to 9 bases. This CDR3 is CASSLGKTEAFF. DNA for the CDR3: TGTGCCAGCAGCCTAGGGAAGACTGAAGCTTTCTTT.

Concerning this clonotype itself: One end of the junction does not line up with germline, which may come from a read error. The gene calls are TRBV11-2 and TRBJ1-2; no clear D. Germline CDR1 and CDR2: SGHAT and FQNNGV. The CDR3 is 15 amino acids. The CDR3 spells CASSQDKGQTYGYTF. The CDR3 nucleotides read TGCGCCAGCAGCCAAGATAAAGGGCAGACTTATGGCTACACCTTC.

This sequence joins TRBV10-3 and TRBJ1-5; maybe TRBD1 (5 bases). CDR1 and CDR2 from the germline V gene are ENHRY and SYGVKD. Trimming removed 11 bases at V and 4 bases at J, with 9 bases between. The CDR3 has 11 residues. This CDR3 reads CASGLNQPQHF. The CDR3 DNA follows: TGTGCCTCGGGACTGAATCAGCCCCAGCATTTT.

The chain joins TRBV20-1 to TRBJ1-2; 12 bases fit TRBD1. This CDR3 spans 17 amino acids. Germline loops: CDR1 DFQATT, CDR2 SNEGSKA (reference sequence). The J segment lost 4 bases and the V segment lost 1 base, leaving 10 bases of the junction unmatched. CDR3 nucleotides: TGCAGTGCTAGAGTAAGGGACAGGGGGCGTGTATTCTATGGCTACACCTTC. Translation: CSARVRDRGRVFYGYTF.

This clonotype has more than one count but fewer than ten. The genes are TRBV28 and TRBJ1-5; TRBD1 is a possible D gene (5 bases). Deletions cut 5 bases from V and 5 bases from J, with 19 bases between. The germline V gene encodes CDR1 MDHEN and CDR2 SYDVKM. This CDR3 has 16 residues. The CDR3 coding sequence is TGTGCCAGCAGTCCTCCCCCAAGGGGAAGGGATCAGCCCCAGCATTTT. It yields the protein CASSPPPRGRDQPQHF.

The chain carries TRBV12-3 or TRBV12-4 and TRBJ2-7; D is uncertain. This CDR3 comprises 11 residues. V was clipped by 5 bases and J by 4 bases, with 6 bases between them. Here the CDR3 DNA reads TGTGCCAGCAGTACCTCTTACGAGCAGTACTTC. This codes for CASSTSYEQYF.

This rearrangement joins TRBV28 to TRBJ1-1; tentatively, D is TRBD1 (6 bases). The V end lost 8 bases, the J end lost 2 bases, and 15 bases lay between the germline ends. In germline, CDR1 is MDHEN, CDR2 SYDVKM. The CDR3 runs 14 residues. CDR3 DNA: TGTGCCAGCCTCCTTGGGGGCCCCAACACTGAAGCTTTCTTT. It translates to CASLLGGPNTEAFF.

The chain is built from TRBV6-5 and TRBJ1-1, with 8 positions matching TRBD1. The CDR3 has 13 residues. Germline CDR1 MNHEY, CDR2 SVGAGI. V shed 8 bases and J 0 bases; nucleotides not matched to a gene: 2. DNA of the CDR3: TGTGCCAGCGGACAGGGCGTGAACACTGAAGCTTTCTTT. Amino acid sequence: CASGQGVNTEAFF.

This clonotype was counted between two and nine times. This chain links TRBV9 with TRBJ1-1; 7 bases line up with TRBD1. The junction had 11 bases not matched to a gene; V was cut back by 0 bases and J by 3 bases. This CDR3 is built from 17 residues. Per the germline V gene, CDR1 is SGDLS and CDR2 is YYNGEE. The DNA of the CDR3 is TGTGCCAGCAGCGTAGAGGGGGCGGAGTACGGGGACACTGAAGCTTTCTTT. Its protein is CASSVEGAEYGDTEAFF.

The chain uses TRBV19 and TRBJ2-7; D is ambiguous. Germline V lookup: CDR1 LNHDA, CDR2 SQIVND (reference sequence). CDR3 length equals 13 residues. The ends were cut back, 5 bases at V and 3 bases at J, with 11 bases in the middle. CDR3 protein: CASSPHTDYEQYF. CDR3 DNA: TGTGCCAGTAGTCCGCACACGGACTACGAGCAGTACTTC.

This chain uses TRBV27 with TRBJ2-7, with 8 bases matching TRBD1. Germline CDR1 MNHEY, CDR2 SMNVEV (reference sequence). Unmatched junction bases numbered 6, after V lost 5 bases and J lost 3 bases. There are 14 residues in the CDR3. The CDR3 DNA reads TGTGCCAGCAGTGGGGGGACAGGTGGCTACGAGCAGTACTTC. Translation gives CASSGGTGGYEQYF.

V usage is TRBV13 and J usage is TRBJ1-2; TRBD1 might be the D (5 bases). Germline CDR1 reads PRHDT; CDR2 reads FYEKMQ (reference sequence). The CDR3 covers 16 residues. Trimming shortened V by 5 bases and J by 8 bases, and 24 bases separated the two germline ends. CDR3 sequence (DNA): TGTGCCAGCAGCCCTAACCCAGTATACTCAGGGAAGGGCTACACCTTC. Its translation is CASSPNPVYSGKGYTF.

By share, this clonotype ranks as medium-sized. The rearrangement uses TRBV20-1 and TRBJ1-1; D gene unclear. Germline V gives CDR1 DFQATT, CDR2 SNEGSKA (reference sequence). This CDR3 spans 10 amino acids. V gave up 3 bases and J gave up 5 bases, with 4 bases separating them. The CDR3 DNA reads TGCAGTGCTAGGGGGACTGAAGCTTTCTTT. Its protein product is CSARGTEAFF.

This clonotype appeared a single time. V usage is TRBV4-2 and J usage is TRBJ1-4; tentatively, D is TRBD1 (6 bases). The V gene's germline CDR1 is LGHNA and CDR2 YNFKEQ. The CDR3 runs to 17 residues. Trimming shortened V by 2 bases and J by 6 bases, and 19 bases separated the two germline ends. The CDR3 DNA sequence: TGTGCCAGCAGCCAAATTGTAACCGGGACATGGGATGAAAAACTGTTTTTT. As protein: CASSQIVTGTWDEKLFF.

This clonotype was seen a few times. This sequence joins TRBV11-2 and TRBJ1-4; no reliable D call. Germline CDR1 is SGHAT and CDR2 is FQNNGV. With 1 base removed from V and 9 bases from J, the gap between germline ends came to 12 bases. CDR3 length: 14 residues. The CDR3 DNA follows: TGTGCCAGCAGCTTAGGCCTTATGAGGAAAAAACTGTTTTTT. It yields the protein CASSLGLMRKKLFF.

V usage is TRBV10-1 and J usage is TRBJ1-2; 7 bases map to TRBD1. Per the germline V gene, CDR1 is WNHNN and CDR2 is SYGVQD (reference sequence). Germline trimming cut 5 bases from V and 5 bases from J; bases unmatched to any gene: 8. The CDR3 has 14 residues. CDR3 residues: CASSPGTDIYGYTF. For the CDR3, the DNA is TGCGCCAGCAGTCCCGGGACAGACATATATGGCTACACCTTC.

The table lists this clonotype with a few counts. The chain joins TRBV3-1 to TRBJ2-2, with D perhaps matching TRBD1 (5 bases). The length of the CDR3 is 18 residues. CDR1 and CDR2 (germline): LGHDT, YNNKEL (reference sequence). Between the trimmed V and J ends, which lost 0 bases and 0 bases, there was a span of 14 bases. The CDR3 sequence: CASSQDRGAGSNTGELFF. The CDR3 DNA is TGTGCCAGCAGCCAAGATCGTGGGGCAGGGTCGAACACCGGGGAGCTGTTTTTT.